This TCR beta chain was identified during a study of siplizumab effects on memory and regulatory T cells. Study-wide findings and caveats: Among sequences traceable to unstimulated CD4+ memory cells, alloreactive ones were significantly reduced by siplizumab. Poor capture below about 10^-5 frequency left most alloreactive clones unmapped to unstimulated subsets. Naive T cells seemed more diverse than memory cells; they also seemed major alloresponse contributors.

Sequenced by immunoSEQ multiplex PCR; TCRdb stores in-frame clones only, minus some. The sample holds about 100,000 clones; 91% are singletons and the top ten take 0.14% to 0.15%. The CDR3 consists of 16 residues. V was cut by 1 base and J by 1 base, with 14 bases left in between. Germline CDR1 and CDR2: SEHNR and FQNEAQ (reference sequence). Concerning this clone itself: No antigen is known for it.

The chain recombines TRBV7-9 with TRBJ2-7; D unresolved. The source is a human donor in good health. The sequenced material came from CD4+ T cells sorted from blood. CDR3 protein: CASSLVRSAVSYEQYF. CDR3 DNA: TGTGCCAGCAGCTTAGTCAGGTCGGCGGTGTCCTACGAGCAGTACTTC.